Listed below are T cell receptor beta chains from one sample, sequenced in a study of blood T cell repertoires in COVID-19. The data were produced by immunoSEQ multiplex PCR, yet TCRdb's version contains in-frame clones alone and is incomplete. The table shows more than 200,000 clones, with less than 90% occurring only once. The material sequenced was peripheral blood. The receptors were sampled from a man aged 40-49 years with acute or convalescent COVID-19. The CDR3 runs from the conserved cysteine through the conserved F or W. The D gene is left open where the match is weak.

.,TRBJ1-1,TRBV11-2,CASSLEWTANTEAFF,TGTGCCAGCAGCTTAGAGTGGACAGCGAACACTGAAGCTTTCTTT
.,TRBJ2-7,TRBV6-6,CASSYSTRDSSYEQYF,TGTGCCAGCAGTTACTCAACCCGGGACTCCTCCTACGAGCAGTACTTC
.,TRBJ2-7,TRBV5-1,CASSTGGAGYEQYF,TGCGCCAGCAGCACCGGAGGTGCGGGATACGAGCAGTACTTC
.,TRBJ1-2,TRBV4-3,CASSQDHSQEYYGYTF,TGCGCCAGCAGCCAAGATCACTCACAGGAATACTATGGCTACACCTTC
TRBD1,TRBJ2-2,TRBV2,CASSRQGTNTGELFF,TGTGCCAGCAGCCGACAGGGGACGAACACCGGGGAGCTGTTTTTT
TRBD2,TRBJ2-5,TRBV27,CASSFSGLALAETQYF,TGTGCCAGCAGTTTCTCAGGACTAGCGTTGGCAGAGACCCAGTACTTC
.,TRBJ1-5,TRBV7-9,CASSPQGRGDNQPQHF,TGTGCCAGCAGCCCCCAGGGGCGTGGGGATAATCAGCCCCAGCATTTT
.,TRBJ2-7,TRBV3-1/TRBV3-2,CASSQDPSYEQYF,TGTGCCAGCAGCCAAGATCCCAGCTACGAGCAGTACTTC
.,TRBJ1-1,TRBV18,CASSPKSQTNTEAFF,TGTGCCAGCTCACCAAAGTCACAGACGAACACTGAAGCTTTCTTT
TRBD1,TRBJ2-7,TRBV4-1,CASSQGDRVHEQYF,TGCGCCAGCAGCCAGGGGGACAGGGTCCACGAGCAGTACTTC
.,TRBJ1-2,TRBV10-2,CASSGSANYGYTF,TGCGCCAGCAGTGGTTCAGCTAACTATGGCTACACCTTC
.,TRBJ1-2,TRBV6-4,CASSGPTLANYGYTF,TGTGCCAGCAGTGGGCCGACTTTAGCTAACTATGGCTACACCTTC
TRBD1,TRBJ2-4,TRBV6-5,CASSYTRDRGGDIQYF,TGTGCCAGCAGTTACACCCGGGACAGGGGCGGGGACATTCAGTACTTC
.,TRBJ2-6,TRBV3-1/TRBV3-2,CASSQEFWSSGANVLTF,TGTGCCAGCAGCCAAGAATTTTGGAGCTCTGGGGCCAACGTCCTGACTTTC
TRBD1,TRBJ2-2,TRBV11-1,CASSSDRGRGELFF,TGTGCCAGCAGTTCGGACAGGGGGAGGGGGGAGCTGTTTTTT
.,TRBJ2-1,TRBV21-1,CASNHRGQGRSYNEQFF,TGTGCCAGCAACCACCGGGGACAGGGAAGGTCCTACAATGAGCAGTTCTTC
.,TRBJ2-5,TRBV7-2,CASAREEGEQETQYF,TGTGCCAGCGCCCGAGAGGAGGGAGAGCAAGAGACCCAGTACTTC
TRBD2,TRBJ2-1,TRBV19,CASSPSSGGSYNEQFF,TGTGCCAGTAGTCCTTCTAGCGGGGGGTCCTACAATGAGCAGTTCTTC
.,TRBJ2-1,TRBV6-5,CASSYTTVPYNEQFF,TGTGCCAGCAGTTACACGACAGTACCCTACAATGAGCAGTTCTTC
.,TRBJ1-2,TRBV7-2,CASSQPPEPNYGYTF,TGTGCCAGCAGCCAGCCACCGGAGCCGAACTATGGCTACACCTTC
TRBD1,TRBJ2-5,TRBV5-1,CASSLGDRGEETQYF,TGCGCCAGCAGCTTAGGGGACAGGGGGGAAGAGACCCAGTACTTC
.,TRBJ1-4,TRBV27,CASSLSGGWGGEKLFF,TGTGCCAGCAGTTTATCAGGGGGTTGGGGTGGAGAAAAACTGTTTTTT
TRBD1,TRBJ1-2,TRBV27,CASSGQGGGYTF,TGTGCCAGCAGCGGACAGGGAGGCGGCTACACCTTC
.,TRBJ2-3,TRBV10-3,CATTAGADTQYF,TGTGCCACTACGGCGGGGGCGGATACGCAGTATTTT
TRBD2,TRBJ2-1,TRBV28,CASSLGASGRREQFF,TGTGCCAGCAGCTTAGGGGCTAGCGGGAGACGAGAGCAGTTCTTC
TRBD1,TRBJ1-2,TRBV6-5,CASIRTGRSGGYTF,TGTGCCAGCATCCGGACAGGGAGAAGCGGTGGCTACACCTTC
TRBD2,TRBJ2-5,TRBV19,CASSIEGGVRETQYF,TGTGCCAGTAGTATCGAGGGAGGGGTGAGGGAGACCCAGTACTTC
.,TRBJ2-5,TRBV5-1,CASSLFQEETQYF,TGCGCCAGCAGCTTGTTTCAGGAAGAGACCCAGTACTTC